This T cell receptor (beta chain) was sequenced during a study of T cells in Graves' hyperthyroidism and ophthalmopathy. Study-level results: Stable hyperthyroidism was separated from ophthalmopathy by a model based on 13 V-J features. The blood repertoire included most of the expanded thyroid clonotypes above 0.001.

J lost 2 bases, V lost 6 bases, and 14 bases had no gene match. Germline lookup yields CDR1 MRHNA and CDR2 SNTAGT. CDR3 size: 17 residues. The CDR3 regions of TCR beta were amplified from RNA transcripts. First-round RT-PCR of the TCR CDR3 relied on the HTBI primer set. TCRdb reprocessed the multiplex PCR reads with MiXCR, giving one entry per CDR3 protein. The sample contains roughly 630,000 distinct CDR3 sequences, approximately 14% of which appear only once. Comment on this clonotype: No antigen is known for it.

Diagnosis rested on symptoms, serum thyroxine and TRAb, thyroid ultrasound, and orbital computed tomography. The authors took PBMCs from about 9.5 ml fresh peripheral blood. Input material: blood. J is TRBJ2-5 and V is TRBV6-4; 8 bases agree with TRBD1. The clonotype was recovered from a woman aged 25-40 years with Graves' hyperthyroidism. The CDR3 spells CASSRGTGAGMQETQYF. The CDR3 DNA follows: TGTGCCAGCAGCCGCGGGACAGGCGCGGGCATGCAAGAGACCCAGTACTTC.